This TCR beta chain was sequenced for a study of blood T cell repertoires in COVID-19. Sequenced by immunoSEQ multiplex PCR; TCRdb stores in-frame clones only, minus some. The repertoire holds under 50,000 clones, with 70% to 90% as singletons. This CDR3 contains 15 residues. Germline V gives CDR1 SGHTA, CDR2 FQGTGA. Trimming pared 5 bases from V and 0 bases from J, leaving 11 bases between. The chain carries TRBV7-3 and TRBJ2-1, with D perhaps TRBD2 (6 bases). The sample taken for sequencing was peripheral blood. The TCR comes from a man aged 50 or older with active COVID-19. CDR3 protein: CASSRDLSSYNEQFF. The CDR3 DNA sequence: TGTGCCAGCAGCAGGGACTTGAGCTCCTACAATGAGCAGTTCTTC.